Listed below are T cell receptor beta chains from one sample, sequenced in a study of blood T cell repertoires in COVID-19. This table comes from immunoSEQ multiplex PCR, and its TCRdb copy is limited to in-frame clones, with some not included. The sample lists around 400,000 clones, about 88% occurring once. The sequenced sample was PBMCs or T cells enriched from blood (not recorded which). The receptors come from a woman between 18 and 29 years old who had been exposed to COVID-19. Both conserved end residues are part of each CDR3. A D gene is named only where the DNA matches it firmly. Clone size is given for some rows only: seen once, a few or many times, or a class if the clone is expanded.

abundance	v_gene	j_gene	d_gene	CDR3aa	CDR3nt
.	TRBV29-1	TRBJ2-2	TRBD2	CSVGSGGLTGELFF	TGCAGCGTTGGTAGCGGGGGCCTTACCGGGGAGCTGTTTTTT
.	TRBV10-2	TRBJ2-7	TRBD1	CASSPPGTGLYEQYF	TGCGCCAGCAGTCCACCCGGGACAGGGCTATACGAGCAGTACTTC
.	TRBV5-8	TRBJ2-5	TRBD2	CASSHGGTQETQYF	TGTGCCAGCAGCCACGGGGGGACCCAAGAGACCCAGTACTTC
.	TRBV7-8	TRBJ1-4	TRBD1	CASSTRDRGTTNEKLFF	TGTGCCAGCAGCACTCGGGACAGAGGAACAACTAATGAAAAACTGTTTTTT
.	TRBV4-3	TRBJ1-2	.	CASSQQRNYGYTF	TGCGCCAGCAGCCAACAACGGAACTATGGCTACACCTTC
.	TRBV11-3	TRBJ1-5	.	CASSERGVQGTSNQPQHF	TGTGCCAGCAGCGAAAGAGGGGTACAGGGTACTAGCAATCAGCCCCAGCATTTT
.	TRBV5-1	TRBJ1-1	.	CASSPTVGGASTEAFF	TGCGCCAGCAGCCCCACCGTGGGGGGGGCGTCTACTGAAGCTTTCTTT
few	TRBV5-1	TRBJ1-1	TRBD1	CASSRTTGGWTEAFF	TGCGCCAGCAGTCGAACTACAGGGGGCTGGACTGAAGCTTTCTTT
.	TRBV5-1	TRBJ2-5	.	CASSLGLASGETQYF	TGCGCCAGCAGCTTGGGCCTAGCGTCGGGGGAGACCCAGTACTTC
.	TRBV4-1	TRBJ2-7	.	CASSQEPGLSSYEQYF	TGCGCCAGCAGCCAAGAACCGGGACTCAGCTCCTACGAGCAGTACTTC
.	TRBV7-2	TRBJ2-2	.	CASSLGRWAGELFF	TGTGCCAGCAGCTTAGGGAGGTGGGCCGGGGAGCTGTTTTTT
.	TRBV18	TRBJ1-6	.	CASFQDRNSPLHF	TGTGCCAGCTTCCAAGACAGAAATTCACCCCTCCACTTT
.	TRBV15	TRBJ2-3	.	CATSRVRGGGTDTQYF	TGTGCCACCAGCAGAGTCCGGGGAGGCGGCACAGATACGCAGTATTTT
.	TRBV11-2	TRBJ2-7	.	CASSSDSYEQYF	TGTGCCAGCAGCTCCGACTCTTACGAGCAGTACTTC
.	TRBV28	TRBJ1-5	.	CATAPGYQPQHF	TGTGCCACCGCCCCAGGTTATCAGCCCCAGCATTTT
.	TRBV7-3	TRBJ1-4	.	CASSLTRAGPNEKLFF	TGTGCCAGCAGCTTAACTCGGGCAGGGCCTAATGAAAAACTGTTTTTT